This T cell receptor (beta chain) was sequenced in a study of blood T cell repertoires in COVID-19. Across the whole study: The United States, Italy and Spain provided the acute and convalescent COVID-19 samples. PBMCs, B-cell-depleted T cells, or T cells provided the cDNA or gDNA that made up the material.

Authors' methods: Estimated nucleated cell counts came from reference gene primer amplification. The method was immunoSEQ multiplex PCR; TCRdb's version includes in-frame clones alone and lacks a portion of them. That table furnishes V, J and clone size, whereas the DNA furnished D and trimming. Of 310,000 or so clones in the sample, 86% were seen once. V shed 5 bases, J shed 7 bases, and the junction held 11 bases outside the gene matches. CDR1 and CDR2 (germline): MDHEN, SYDVKM. The CDR3 runs 14 residues. This rearrangement joins TRBV28 to TRBJ2-7; 7 bases match TRBD1. The sequenced material came from peripheral blood. The clonotype comes from a woman aged 45-59 years with acute or convalescent COVID-19. For the CDR3, the DNA is TGTGCCAGCAGTAGAGACAGGGTTCGGTTTGAGCAGTACTTC. Translation: CASSRDRVRFEQYF.